What follows are 5 T cell receptor beta chains derived from one specimen sequenced in a study of T cell responses to AZD1222 COVID-19 vaccine. Assay: immunoSEQ multiplex PCR; the TCRdb copy retains only in-frame clones and omits some. The sample has 200,000 or so clones; approximately 92% are singletons. Here the sequenced sample was peripheral blood, taken on day 0 of AZD1222 vaccination. All receptors derive from an adult in good health.

V usage is TRBV5-1 and J usage is TRBJ1-2; D perhaps matches TRBD1 (5 bases). Per germline, CDR1 SGHRS and CDR2 YFSETQ. Trimming removed 4 bases from V and 4 bases from J, with 14 bases in between. The length of the CDR3 is 14 residues. CDR3 loop: CASSTSGRSYGYTF. CDR3 sequence (DNA): TGCGCCAGCAGCACCTCAGGGAGGAGCTATGGCTACACCTTC.

The gene calls are TRBV21-1 and TRBJ1-5; the table's TRBD1 call for D was not verified on the DNA. TRBV21-1 is termed a pseudogene. The CDR3 totals 19 residues. CDR3 DNA sequence: TGTGCCAGCAGCACTGCCCCACAAGGGGGAACTTATAGCAATCAGCCCCAGCATTTT. Its translation: CASSTAPQGGTYSNQPQHF.

The gene calls are TRBV7-9 and TRBJ1-5; D is possibly TRBD1 (6 bases). CDR1 is SEHNR and CDR2 is FQNEAQ in the germline V gene (reference sequence). The CDR3 runs to 15 residues. The V and J ends lost 1 base and 4 bases respectively, with 11 bases between them. The CDR3 DNA reads TGTGCCAGCAGCTTAGTGGGGGGCGTAAATCAGCCCCAGCATTTT. Protein product: CASSLVGGVNQPQHF.

This chain links TRBV19 with TRBJ2-5, with TRBD2 matching 7 bases. Trimming cost V 3 bases and J 3 bases; bases outside gene matches: 7. Germline CDR1 and CDR2: LNHDA and SQIVND (reference sequence). This CDR3 has 15 residues. The CDR3 region has the DNA TGTGCCAGTAGTATGCAACTAGCGAGGGAAGAGACCCAGTACTTC. It encodes CASSMQLAREETQYF.

The chain carries TRBV7-2 and TRBJ1-5; D is ambiguous. CDR3 length: 14 residues. With 3 bases removed from V and 9 bases from J, the gap between germline ends came to 15 bases. Germline V gene sequence: CDR1 SGHTA, CDR2 FQGNSA. The CDR3 sequence: CASSFESGHWPQHF. The CDR3 bases are TGTGCCAGCAGCTTTGAGTCGGGTCATTGGCCCCAGCATTTT.